This T cell receptor beta chain was identified in a study of blood T cell repertoires in COVID-19. Study in general: T cells, B-cell-depleted T cells, or PBMCs provided the cDNA or gDNA that served as material.

The CDR3 runs 14 residues. Germline V CDR1 and CDR2: SGHRS, YFSETQ. Trimming cost V 3 bases and J 4 bases, with 13 bases left between them. Original data processing: The assay estimated nucleated cells by amplifying reference gene primers. TCRdb's table, derived via immunoSEQ multiplex PCR, lists solely in-frame clones and lacks some. V and J calls and clone size come straight from that table; D and trimming were deduced from the DNA. The repertoire includes 130,000 to 150,000 clones, almost 90% of them detected once, and 2% to 2.5% sits in the top ten. Sequencing used peripheral blood. The rearrangement links TRBV5-1 to TRBJ1-1, with D hard to call. This TCR derives from a human donor in a cohort sampled during active COVID-19. The CDR3 DNA is TGCGCCAGCAGCTCCCGGGAGGGAGGCACTGAAGCTTTCTTT. Amino acids: CASSSREGGTEAFF.